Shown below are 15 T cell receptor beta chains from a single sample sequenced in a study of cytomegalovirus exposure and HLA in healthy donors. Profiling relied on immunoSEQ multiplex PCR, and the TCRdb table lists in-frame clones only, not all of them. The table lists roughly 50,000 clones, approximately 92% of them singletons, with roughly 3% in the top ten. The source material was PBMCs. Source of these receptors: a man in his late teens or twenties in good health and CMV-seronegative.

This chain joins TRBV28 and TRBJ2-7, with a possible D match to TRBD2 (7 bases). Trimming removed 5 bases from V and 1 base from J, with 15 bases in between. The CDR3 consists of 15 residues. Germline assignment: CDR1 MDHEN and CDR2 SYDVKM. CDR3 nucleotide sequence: TGTGCCAGCAGTGGGCCTGGGGGGGCTTCCTACGAGCAGTACTTC. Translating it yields CASSGPGGASYEQYF.

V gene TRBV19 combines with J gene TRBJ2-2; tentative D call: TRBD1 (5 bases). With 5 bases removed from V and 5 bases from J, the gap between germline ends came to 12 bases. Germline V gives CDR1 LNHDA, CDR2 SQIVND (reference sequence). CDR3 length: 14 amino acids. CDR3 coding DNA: TGTGCCAGTAGTCCACAGGTTTGGACCGGGGAGCTGTTTTTT. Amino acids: CASSPQVWTGELFF.

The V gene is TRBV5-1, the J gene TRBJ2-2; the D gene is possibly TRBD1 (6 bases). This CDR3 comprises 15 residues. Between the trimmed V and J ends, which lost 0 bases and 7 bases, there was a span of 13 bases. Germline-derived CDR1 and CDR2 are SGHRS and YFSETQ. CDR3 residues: CASSLEGHEVGELFF. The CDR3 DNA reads TGCGCCAGCAGCTTGGAGGGACACGAGGTCGGGGAGCTGTTTTTT. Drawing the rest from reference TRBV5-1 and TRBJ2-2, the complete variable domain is KAGVTQTPRYLIKTRGQQVTLSCSPISGHRSVSWYQQTPGQGLQFLFEYFSETQRNKGNFPGRFSGRQFSNSRSEMNVSTLELGDSALYLCASSLEGHEVGELFFGEGSRLTVL.

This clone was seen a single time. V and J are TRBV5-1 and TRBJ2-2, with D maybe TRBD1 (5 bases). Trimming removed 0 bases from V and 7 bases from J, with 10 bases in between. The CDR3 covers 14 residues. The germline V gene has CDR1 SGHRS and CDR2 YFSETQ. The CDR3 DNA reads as TGCGCCAGCAGCTTGGATGGGGCGAGCGGGGAGCTGTTTTTT. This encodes CASSLDGASGELFF.

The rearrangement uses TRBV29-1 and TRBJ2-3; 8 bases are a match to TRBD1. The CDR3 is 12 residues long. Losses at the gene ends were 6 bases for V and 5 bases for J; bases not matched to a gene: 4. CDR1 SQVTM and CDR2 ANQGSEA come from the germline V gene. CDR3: CSVDRGGDTQYF. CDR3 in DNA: TGCAGCGTCGACAGGGGTGGAGATACGCAGTATTTT.

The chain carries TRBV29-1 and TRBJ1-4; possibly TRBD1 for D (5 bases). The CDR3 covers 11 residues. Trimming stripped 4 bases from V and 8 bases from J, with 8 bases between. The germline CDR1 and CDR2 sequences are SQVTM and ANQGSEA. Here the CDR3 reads CSVGRGEKLFF. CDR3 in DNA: TGCAGCGTTGGAAGGGGCGAAAAACTGTTTTTT.

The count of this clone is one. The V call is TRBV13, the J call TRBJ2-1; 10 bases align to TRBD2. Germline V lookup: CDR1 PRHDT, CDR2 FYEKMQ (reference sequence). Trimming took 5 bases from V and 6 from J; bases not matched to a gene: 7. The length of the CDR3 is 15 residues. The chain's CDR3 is CASSHLAGVTNEQFF. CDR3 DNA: TGTGCCAGCAGCCATCTAGCGGGAGTCACCAATGAGCAGTTCTTC.

Here the CDR3 DNA reads TGTGCCAGTAGGGGACTAGCGGCCACAGATACGCAGTATTTT. Protein: CASRGLAATDTQYF. This rearrangement joins TRBV19 to TRBJ2-3, with 11 nucleotides matching TRBD2. Germline trimming cut 6 bases from V and 2 bases from J; bases unmatched to any gene: 1. The CDR3 consists of 14 residues. CDR1 and CDR2 (germline): LNHDA, SQIVND (reference sequence).

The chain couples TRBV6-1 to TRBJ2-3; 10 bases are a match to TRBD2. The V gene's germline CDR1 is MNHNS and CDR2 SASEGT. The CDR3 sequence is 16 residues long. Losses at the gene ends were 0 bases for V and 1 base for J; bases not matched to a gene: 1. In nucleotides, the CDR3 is TGTGCCAGCAGTGAAGCGCTAGCGGGAGGCACAGATACGCAGTATTTT. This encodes CASSEALAGGTDTQYF.

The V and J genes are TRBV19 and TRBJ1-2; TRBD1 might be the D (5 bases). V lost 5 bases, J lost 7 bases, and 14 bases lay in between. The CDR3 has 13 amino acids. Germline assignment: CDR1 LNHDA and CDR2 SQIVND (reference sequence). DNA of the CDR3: TGTGCCAGTAGTGGGTCGATGGGGCTTGGCTACACCTTC. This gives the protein CASSGSMGLGYTF.

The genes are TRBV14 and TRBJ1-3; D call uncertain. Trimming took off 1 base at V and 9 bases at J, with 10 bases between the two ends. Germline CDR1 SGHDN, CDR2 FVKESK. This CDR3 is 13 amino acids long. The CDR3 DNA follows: TGTGCCAGCAGCCAAGGACTACAAGGCACCATATATTTT. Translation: CASSQGLQGTIYF.

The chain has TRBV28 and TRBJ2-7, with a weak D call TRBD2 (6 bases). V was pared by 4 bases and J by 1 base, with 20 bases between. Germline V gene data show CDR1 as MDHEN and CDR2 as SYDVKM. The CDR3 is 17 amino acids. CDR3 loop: CASSSNPWDFSSYEQYF. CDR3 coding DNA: TGTGCCAGCAGTTCGAATCCCTGGGACTTTTCGTCCTACGAGCAGTACTTC.

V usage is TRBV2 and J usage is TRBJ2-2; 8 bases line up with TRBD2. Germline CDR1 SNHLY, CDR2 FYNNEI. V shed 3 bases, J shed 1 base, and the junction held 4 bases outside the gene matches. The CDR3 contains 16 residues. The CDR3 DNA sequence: TGTGCCAGCAGTGAGTCGACTAGCGTGAACACCGGGGAGCTGTTTTTT. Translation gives CASSESTSVNTGELFF.

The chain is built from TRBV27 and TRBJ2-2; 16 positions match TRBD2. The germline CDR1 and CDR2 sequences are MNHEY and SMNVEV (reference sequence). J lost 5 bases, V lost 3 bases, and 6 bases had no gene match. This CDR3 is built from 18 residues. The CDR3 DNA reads TGTGCCAGCAGTTTTACGGGACTAGCGGGAGGGGGGACCGGGGAGCTGTTTTTT. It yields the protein CASSFTGLAGGGTGELFF.

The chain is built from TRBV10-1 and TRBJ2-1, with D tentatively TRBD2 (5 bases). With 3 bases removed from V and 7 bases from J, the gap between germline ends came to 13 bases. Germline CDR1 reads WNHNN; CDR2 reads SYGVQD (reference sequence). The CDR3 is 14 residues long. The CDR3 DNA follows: TGCGCCAGCAGTGATAGAGGGATAGTTAATGAGCAGTTCTTC. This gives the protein CASSDRGIVNEQFF.